These T cell receptor beta chains were read from a single sample in a study of CD8 T cells in Susac syndrome. TCRdb re-called the immunoSEQ multiplex PCR reads with MiXCR, one entry per CDR3 protein. Of 300,000 to 350,000 distinct CDR3 sequences listed, approximately 90% are singletons. The sequencing sample was made of CD4+ T cells from PBMCs. The receptor source for this set is a human donor with multiple sclerosis. Both conserved end residues are part of each CDR3. The D gene is left open where the match is weak. Where a row states a size, it is once, few, many or the class of an expanded clone; other rows omit it.

TRBJ1-1	TRBD1	TRBV5-6	few	CASSPGTGVNTEAFF	TGTGCCAGCAGTCCGGGGACAGGGGTAAACACTGAAGCTTTCTTT
TRBJ1-3	NA	TRBV9	NA	CASSAGGRNAGNTIYF	TGTGCCAGCAGCGCGGGGGGCAGGAATGCTGGAAACACCATATATTTT
TRBJ2-1	TRBD2	TRBV2	NA	CASSESRLAGQFF	TGTGCCAGCAGTGAATCACGTCTAGCGGGACAGTTCTTC
TRBJ1-1	NA	TRBV4-1	NA	CASSQRDRSGQWAEAFF	TGCGCCAGCAGCCAACGAGACAGGAGTGGACAATGGGCTGAAGCTTTCTTT
TRBJ1-5	NA	TRBV18	NA	CASSLSGSGQPQHF	TGTGCCAGCTCACTTTCAGGGAGCGGTCAGCCCCAGCATTTT
TRBJ1-1	NA	TRBV9	once	CASSVYSGTEAFF	TGTGCCAGCAGCGTATACTCGGGGACTGAAGCTTTCTTT
TRBJ2-3	NA	TRBV5-1	NA	CASSIQSTDTQYF	TGCGCCAGCAGCATCCAGAGCACAGATACGCAGTATTTT
TRBJ2-1	NA	TRBV11-1	NA	CASSHPTKAANNEQFF	TGTGCCAGCAGCCACCCCACCAAGGCGGCGAACAATGAGCAGTTCTTC
TRBJ1-5	NA	TRBV6-5	NA	CASRTTTDSNQPQHF	TGTGCCAGCAGAACAACGACAGATAGCAATCAGCCCCAGCATTTT
TRBJ2-3	NA	TRBV10-3	NA	CAILKGSTDTQYF	TGTGCCATTCTCAAGGGGAGCACAGATACGCAGTATTTT
TRBJ1-1	TRBD1	TRBV15	NA	CATSTGQGNTEAFF	TGTGCCACCAGCACGGGACAGGGGAACACTGAAGCTTTCTTT
TRBJ2-7	NA	TRBV27	NA	CASSPSDRISSYEQYF	TGTGCCAGCAGTCCCTCCGACAGGATAAGCTCCTACGAGCAGTACTTC
TRBJ2-5	NA	TRBV7-2	NA	CASSLSSGQETQYF	TGTGCCAGCAGTTTATCATCAGGGCAAGAGACCCAGTACTTC
TRBJ2-5	NA	TRBV5-6	NA	CASSLDAGETQYF	TGTGCCAGCAGCTTGGATGCCGGAGAGACCCAGTACTTC
TRBJ1-1	TRBD1	TRBV7-8	NA	CASSLEGARNTEAFF	TGTGCCAGCAGCTTAGAGGGGGCGCGAAACACTGAAGCTTTCTTT
TRBJ1-5	NA	TRBV30	NA	CAWRAGGNQPQHF	TGTGCCTGGAGAGCAGGGGGCAATCAGCCCCAGCATTTT
TRBJ2-2	NA	TRBV7-9	NA	CASSLRTPNTGELFF	TGTGCCAGCAGCTTAAGGACTCCTAACACCGGGGAGCTGTTTTTT
TRBJ2-1	NA	TRBV15	once	CATSRDMNNEQFF	TGTGCCACCAGCAGAGATATGAACAATGAGCAGTTCTTC
TRBJ1-1	NA	TRBV3-1	NA	CASSHPKRGGVGNTEAFF	TGTGCCAGCAGCCACCCCAAGAGGGGGGGCGTGGGGAACACTGAAGCTTTCTTT
TRBJ2-7	NA	TRBV11-2	NA	CASSFWGPQGSGEQYF	TGTGCCAGCAGCTTTTGGGGCCCCCAGGGTTCGGGCGAGCAGTACTTC
TRBJ2-3	NA	TRBV6-6	once	CASSYSTGRGDTQYF	TGTGCCAGCAGTTACTCAACAGGGCGGGGGGATACGCAGTATTTT
TRBJ1-1	TRBD1	TRBV5-1	once	CASSPRQGAAEAFF	TGCGCCAGCAGCCCCCGACAGGGCGCGGCTGAAGCTTTCTTT
TRBJ2-3	NA	TRBV5-6	once	CASSLVPSRSDTQYF	TGTGCCAGCAGCTTGGTCCCAAGCAGGTCAGATACGCAGTATTTT